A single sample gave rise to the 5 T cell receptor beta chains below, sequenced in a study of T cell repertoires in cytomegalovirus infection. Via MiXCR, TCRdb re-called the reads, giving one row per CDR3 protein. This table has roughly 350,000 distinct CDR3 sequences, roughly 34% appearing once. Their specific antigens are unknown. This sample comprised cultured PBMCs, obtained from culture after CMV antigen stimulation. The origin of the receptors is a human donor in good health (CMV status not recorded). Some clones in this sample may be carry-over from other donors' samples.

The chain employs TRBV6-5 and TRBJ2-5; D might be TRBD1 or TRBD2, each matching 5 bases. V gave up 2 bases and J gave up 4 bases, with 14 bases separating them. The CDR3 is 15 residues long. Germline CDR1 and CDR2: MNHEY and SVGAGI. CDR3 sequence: CASSYDPEGIETQYF. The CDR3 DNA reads TGTGCCAGCAGTTACGACCCCGAGGGGATAGAGACCCAGTACTTC.

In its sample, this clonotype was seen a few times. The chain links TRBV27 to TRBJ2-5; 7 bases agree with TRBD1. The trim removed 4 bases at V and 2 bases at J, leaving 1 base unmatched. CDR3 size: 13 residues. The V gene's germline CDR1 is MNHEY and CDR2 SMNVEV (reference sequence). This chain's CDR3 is CASSWDSQETQYF. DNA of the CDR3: TGTGCCAGCAGTTGGGACAGTCAAGAGACCCAGTACTTC.

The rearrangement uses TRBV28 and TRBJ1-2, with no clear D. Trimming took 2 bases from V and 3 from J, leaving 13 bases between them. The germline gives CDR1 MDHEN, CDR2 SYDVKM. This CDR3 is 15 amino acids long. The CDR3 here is CASSLPLPSYYGYTF. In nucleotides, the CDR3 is TGTGCCAGCAGTTTACCTCTACCCTCCTACTATGGCTACACCTTC.

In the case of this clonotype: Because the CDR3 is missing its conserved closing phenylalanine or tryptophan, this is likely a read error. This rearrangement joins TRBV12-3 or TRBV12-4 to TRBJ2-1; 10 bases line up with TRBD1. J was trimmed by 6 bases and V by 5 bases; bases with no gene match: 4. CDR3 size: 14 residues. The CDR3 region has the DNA TGTGCCAGCAGTCCCGGGACAGGGGCCAATGAGCAGTTCTTA. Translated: CASSPGTGANEQFL.

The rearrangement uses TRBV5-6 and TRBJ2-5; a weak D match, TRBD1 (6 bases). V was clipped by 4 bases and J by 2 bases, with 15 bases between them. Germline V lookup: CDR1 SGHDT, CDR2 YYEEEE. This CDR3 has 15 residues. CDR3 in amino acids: CASSVAGTRQETQYF. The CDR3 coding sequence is TGTGCCAGCAGCGTTGCCGGGACAAGACAAGAGACCCAGTACTTC.